This T cell receptor beta chain emerged from a study of response to subunit inactivated influenza vaccine. General study results and limits: Authors suggested seasonal influenza vaccinations each recruit few new T cells.

MiXCR, applied by TCRdb to the RT-PCR reads, yields one record per CDR3 protein. Counted here are around 480,000 distinct CDR3 sequences, about a tenth occurring once; the ten biggest clones make up roughly 12%. This clonotype occurred a few times. The target antigen is unknown. The CDR3 runs to 16 residues. CDR1 is SGHTA, CDR2 FQGNSA, per germline. Unmatched junction bases numbered 13, after V lost 8 bases and J lost 0 bases. The material sequenced was PBMCs from blood, taken roughly 47 days after vaccination. The rearrangement joins TRBV7-2 to TRBJ2-7, with 7 bases that match TRBD2. This TCR was sampled from a man aged 50 to 59 who received an inactivated influenza vaccine. CDR3 DNA: TGTGCCAGCGCTTCCTTTCGGGGCGGGAGCTCCTACGAGCAGTACTTC. Translating gives CASASFRGGSSYEQYF.